Below, 23 T cell receptor beta chains from the same sample are listed, as sequenced in a study of OX40 agonist ivuxolimab in advanced cancers. Generated by immunoSEQ multiplex PCR, the TCRdb table keeps only in-frame clones and is missing some. This sample has 40,000 to 45,000 clones, with over 80% found just once. The sequencing used CD4+ or CD8+ T cells sorted from blood, collected in a trial of the OX40 agonist ivuxolimab. The receptors were sampled from an adult with an advanced solid tumor such as melanoma, head and neck, liver or kidney cancer.

The chain joins TRBV2 to TRBJ1-2, with 8 bases fitting TRBD1. Germline CDR1 reads SNHLY; CDR2 reads FYNNEI. V trimming: 8 bases; J trimming: 6 bases; junction bases outside the gene matches: 14. This CDR3 is 15 amino acids long. CDR3 protein: CASSVSSGGLDGYTF. The CDR3, as DNA: TGTGCCAGCTCCGTTTCCTCAGGGGGCTTAGATGGCTACACCTTC.

The CDR3 loop reads CASSYAGGAYEQYF. Written as DNA, the CDR3 is TGTGCCAGCAGTTACGCAGGGGGGGCCTACGAGCAGTACTTC. V usage is TRBV27 and J usage is TRBJ2-7; perhaps D is TRBD1 or TRBD2 (7 bases each). CDR1 is MNHEY, CDR2 SMNVEV, per germline (reference sequence). The CDR3 has 14 residues. V lost 4 bases to trimming and J lost 2 bases, with 12 bases between them.

The genes are TRBV27 and TRBJ2-7, with 9 nucleotides matching TRBD1. The CDR3 loop spans 13 amino acids. CDR1 and CDR2 from the germline V gene are MNHEY and SMNVEV (reference sequence). The junction had 0 bases not matched to a gene; V was cut back by 3 bases and J by 3 bases. The DNA for the CDR3 is TGTGCCAGCAGTTTGGACAGGGGCTACGAGCAGTACTTC. As protein: CASSLDRGYEQYF.

The chain combines TRBV28 with TRBJ1-2, with a weak D call TRBD1 (5 bases). V lost 2 bases and J lost 6, with 10 bases in between. Germline CDR1 MDHEN, CDR2 SYDVKM. This CDR3 is built from 13 residues. CDR3 bases: TGTGCCAGCAGTTTAATCCAGGGAGATGGCTACACCTTC. Translating it yields CASSLIQGDGYTF.

The chain carries TRBV5-4 and TRBJ2-2, with 8 positions matching TRBD1. CDR3 size: 15 residues. Germline V gene lookup returns CDR1 SGHNT and CDR2 YYREEE (reference sequence). V shed 4 bases and J 6 bases; nucleotides not matched to a gene: 8. The CDR3 nucleotides are TGTGCCAGCAGCCTAGATCCAGGGGGCGCCGGGGAGCTGTTTTTT. It specifies CASSLDPGGAGELFF.

This clone was seen a few times. The genes are TRBV6-1 and TRBJ2-7, with 7 bases lining up with TRBD2. Germline V gives CDR1 MNHNS, CDR2 SASEGT. V dropped 1 base and J dropped 0; count of bases not matched to a gene: 3. The CDR3 has 15 amino acids. The CDR3 DNA is TGTGCCAGCAGTGAAGAATCGGGGGGCTCCTACGAGCAGTACTTC. Protein: CASSEESGGSYEQYF.

This chain joins TRBV29-1 and TRBJ1-1, with D unclear. This CDR3 contains 12 residues. V lost 5 bases and J 2 bases, leaving 9 bases between the germline ends. CDR1 is SQVTM and CDR2 is ANQGSEA in the germline V gene. In DNA form, the CDR3 reads TGCAGCGTTTTTGGGGTTAACACTGAAGCTTTCTTT. As protein: CSVFGVNTEAFF.

The chain uses TRBV9 and TRBJ1-2; TRBD1 matches 8 bases. CDR3 length equals 14 residues. Germline V gene sequence: CDR1 SGDLS, CDR2 YYNGEE. Losses at the gene ends were 3 bases for V and 2 bases for J; bases not matched to a gene: 3. CDR3 amino acids: CASSAGQGNYGYTF. CDR3 DNA sequence: TGTGCCAGCAGCGCCGGACAGGGAAACTATGGCTACACCTTC.

CDR3 bases: TGTGCCAGTAGTGGAGAGTGGACTAGCGGGAGATACAATGAGCAGTTCTTC. Translation: CASSGEWTSGRYNEQFF. This chain links TRBV19 with TRBJ2-1, with TRBD2 matching 13 bases. The CDR3 consists of 17 residues. Germline V gene sequence: CDR1 LNHDA, CDR2 SQIVND (reference sequence). Trimming cost V 5 bases and J 4 bases; bases outside gene matches: 8. The full variable domain, completed using reference TRBV19 and TRBJ2-1, is DGGITQSPKYLFRKEGQNVTLSCEQNLNHDAMYWYRQDPGQGLRLIYYSQIVNDFQKGDIAEGYSVSREKKESFPLTVTSAQKNPTAFYLCASSGEWTSGRYNEQFFGPGTRLTVL.

V gene TRBV30 combines with J gene TRBJ1-1, with D possibly matching TRBD1 (5 bases). V was trimmed by 0 bases and J by 6 bases, leaving 14 bases between them. Per the germline V gene, CDR1 is GTSNPN and CDR2 is SVGIG (reference sequence). This CDR3 contains 14 residues. The CDR3 DNA reads TGTGCCTGGAGTGTTAGGAGGGGTTGGCCTGAAGCTTTCTTT. Its translation: CAWSVRRGWPEAFF.

The J gene is TRBJ2-1, the V gene TRBV15; tentative D call: TRBD1 (6 bases). With 3 bases removed from V and 3 bases from J, the gap between germline ends came to 9 bases. The germline gives CDR1 LNHNV, CDR2 YYDKDF (reference sequence). The CDR3 extends over 14 amino acids. The chain's CDR3 is CATSSKDSYNEQFF. The CDR3 DNA reads TGTGCCACCAGCAGTAAGGACAGCTACAATGAGCAGTTCTTC.

The chain recombines TRBV7-3 with TRBJ2-3; D gene unclear. CDR3 length: 12 amino acids. Per the germline V gene, CDR1 is SGHTA and CDR2 is FQGTGA. Trimming took 8 bases from V and 4 from J, leaving 10 bases between them. CDR3 in DNA: TGTGCCAGCTCCCAAGGAGCAGATACGCAGTATTTT. Amino acids: CASSQGADTQYF.

The chain carries TRBV29-1 and TRBJ1-2; D gene ambiguous. The CDR3 loop spans 11 amino acids. V shed 6 bases and J shed 4 bases, with 9 bases lying between them. CDR1 and CDR2 (germline): SQVTM, ANQGSEA. CDR3 nucleotides: TGCAGCGTGCCTCGGCCCTATGGCTACACCTTC. It encodes CSVPRPYGYTF.

The chain recombines TRBV5-1 with TRBJ2-1; 9 positions agree with TRBD2. The CDR3 contains 18 residues. CDR1 and CDR2 from the germline V gene are SGHRS and YFSETQ. V lost 0 bases and J lost 0; bases outside the gene matches: 7. CDR3 nucleotides: TGCGCCAGCAGCTTGGATCTAGCGGGACCGAGCTCCTACAATGAGCAGTTCTTC. It encodes CASSLDLAGPSSYNEQFF. The whole variable domain, filled in from reference TRBV5-1 and TRBJ2-1, reads KAGVTQTPRYLIKTRGQQVTLSCSPISGHRSVSWYQQTPGQGLQFLFEYFSETQRNKGNFPGRFSGRQFSNSRSEMNVSTLELGDSALYLCASSLDLAGPSSYNEQFFGPGTRLTVL.

The gene calls are TRBV5-1 and TRBJ1-1, with D possibly being TRBD1 (6 bases). Germline V CDR1 and CDR2: SGHRS, YFSETQ. Trimming took 0 bases from V and 0 from J, leaving 21 bases between them. The CDR3 totals 19 residues. CDR3 DNA sequence: TGCGCCAGCAGCTTGGCCAAAGTAGAGGCAGGGGACATGAACACTGAAGCTTTCTTT. This encodes CASSLAKVEAGDMNTEAFF. The complete variable domain, with remaining parts taken from reference TRBV5-1 and TRBJ1-1, reads KAGVTQTPRYLIKTRGQQVTLSCSPISGHRSVSWYQQTPGQGLQFLFEYFSETQRNKGNFPGRFSGRQFSNSRSEMNVSTLELGDSALYLCASSLAKVEAGDMNTEAFFGQGTRLTVV.

The chain couples TRBV28 to TRBJ2-5; the match to TRBD1 covers 8 bases. CDR3 length: 14 residues. Germline V gene lookup returns CDR1 MDHEN and CDR2 SYDVKM. Trimming at V came to 8 bases and at J to 4 bases, leaving 9 bases not matched to a gene. The CDR3 loop is CASAPTGDLETQYF. The CDR3 DNA reads TGTGCCAGCGCCCCGACAGGGGATTTAGAGACCCAGTACTTC. The full variable domain, its missing parts supplied by reference TRBV28 and TRBJ2-5, is DVKVTQSSRYLVKRTGEKVFLECVQDMDHENMFWYRQDPGLGLRLIYFSYDVKMKEKGDIPEGYSVSREKKERFSLILESASTNQTSMYLCASAPTGDLETQYFGPGTRLLVL.

The chain combines TRBV28 with TRBJ1-2; a weak D match, TRBD1 (6 bases). V lost 4 bases and J 7 bases, leaving 10 bases between the germline ends. Germline CDR1 and CDR2: MDHEN and SYDVKM. This CDR3 has 12 amino acids. This CDR3 is CASSWGGAGYTF. CDR3 DNA sequence: TGTGCCAGCAGTTGGGGGGGCGCTGGCTACACCTTC.

The rearrangement links TRBV7-6 to TRBJ2-5; D not resolved. The CDR3 length is 15 residues. Trimming left V 1 base short and J 4 bases short, with 13 bases between. Germline V gene data show CDR1 as SGHVS and CDR2 as FNYEAQ. The CDR3 DNA reads as TGTGCCAGCAGCTTAGACGGGTCAGATGGAGAGACCCAGTACTTC. This codes for CASSLDGSDGETQYF. The full variable domain, with the rest looked up from reference TRBV7-6 and TRBJ2-5, is GAGVSQSPRYKVTKRGQDVALRCDPISGHVSLYWYRQALGQGPEFLTYFNYEAQQDKSGLPNDRFSAERPEGSISTLTIQRTEQRDSAMYRCASSLDGSDGETQYFGPGTRLLVL.

The V call is TRBV4-1, the J call TRBJ2-1; no reliable D call. Between the trimmed V and J ends, which lost 1 base and 2 bases, there was a span of 3 bases. Germline CDR1 reads MGHRA; CDR2 reads YSYEKL. The CDR3 has 13 amino acids. The CDR3 region has the DNA TGCGCCAGCAGCCAAGGGACCTACAATGAGCAGTTCTTC. Translated: CASSQGTYNEQFF.

The J gene is TRBJ2-2, the V gene TRBV29-1; D is unclear. V lost 5 bases and J 3 bases, leaving 1 base between the germline ends. This CDR3 is 10 amino acids long. Germline CDR1 SQVTM, CDR2 ANQGSEA. The CDR3 DNA reads TGCAGCGTTTACACCGGGGAGCTGTTTTTT. Amino acids: CSVYTGELFF.

J is TRBJ1-3 and V is TRBV9; unclear D gene. The CDR3 spans 15 residues. Germline V gene lookup returns CDR1 SGDLS and CDR2 YYNGEE. V shed 4 bases and J shed 0 bases, with 11 bases lying between them. The CDR3 DNA follows: TGTGCCAGCAGCCCCGGACCCCTCTCTGGAAACACCATATATTTT. Translating it yields CASSPGPLSGNTIYF.

This rearrangement joins TRBV7-3 to TRBJ2-3; D ambiguous. CDR3 length: 14 amino acids. V lost 2 bases, J lost 2 bases, and 8 bases lay in between. CDR1 is SGHTA and CDR2 is FQGTGA in the germline V gene. The CDR3 DNA reads TGTGCCAGCAGCTTAGGGCGGCTCACAGATACGCAGTATTTT. As protein: CASSLGRLTDTQYF.

V usage is TRBV6-5 and J usage is TRBJ2-1; D perhaps matches TRBD2 (6 bases). Germline CDR1 MNHEY, CDR2 SVGAGI. Between the trimmed V and J ends, which lost 6 bases and 3 bases, there was a span of 15 bases. This CDR3 has 15 amino acids. CDR3 amino acids: CASSRGLSDYNEQFF. The CDR3 nucleotides are TGTGCCAGCAGCCGAGGACTAAGCGACTACAATGAGCAGTTCTTC.